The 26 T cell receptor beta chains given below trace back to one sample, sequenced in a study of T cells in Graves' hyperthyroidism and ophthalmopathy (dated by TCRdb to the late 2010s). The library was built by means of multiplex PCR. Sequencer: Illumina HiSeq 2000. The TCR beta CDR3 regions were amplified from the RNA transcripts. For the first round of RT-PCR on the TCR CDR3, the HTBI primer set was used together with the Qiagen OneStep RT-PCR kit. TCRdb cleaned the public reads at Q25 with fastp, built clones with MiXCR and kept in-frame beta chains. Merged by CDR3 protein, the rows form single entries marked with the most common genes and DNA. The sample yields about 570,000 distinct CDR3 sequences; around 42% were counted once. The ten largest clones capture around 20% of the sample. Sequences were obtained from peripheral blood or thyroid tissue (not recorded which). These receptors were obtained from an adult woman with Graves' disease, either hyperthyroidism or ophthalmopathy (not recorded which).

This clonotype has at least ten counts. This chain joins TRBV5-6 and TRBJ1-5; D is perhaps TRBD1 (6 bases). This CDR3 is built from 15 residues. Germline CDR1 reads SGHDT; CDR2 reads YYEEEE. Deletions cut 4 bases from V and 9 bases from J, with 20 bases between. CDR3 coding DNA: TGTGCCAGCAGCCCGGGCAGGGGCCCGGGGGCGCCCCAGCATTTT. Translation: CASSPGRGPGAPQHF.

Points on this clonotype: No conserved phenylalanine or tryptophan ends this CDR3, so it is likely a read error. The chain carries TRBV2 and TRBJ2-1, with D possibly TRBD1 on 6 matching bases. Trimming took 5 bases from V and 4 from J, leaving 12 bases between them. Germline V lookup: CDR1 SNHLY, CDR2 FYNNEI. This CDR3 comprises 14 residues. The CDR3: CASSPRTGYNEQFL. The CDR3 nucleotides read TGTGCCAGCAGTCCCCGAACAGGGTACAATGAGCAGTTCCTC.

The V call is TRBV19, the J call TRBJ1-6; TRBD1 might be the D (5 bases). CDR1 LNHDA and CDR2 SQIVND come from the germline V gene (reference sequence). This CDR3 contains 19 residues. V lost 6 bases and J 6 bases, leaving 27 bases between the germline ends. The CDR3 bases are TGTGCCAGTAGCAATATTATCTGCGGCGGAGGTAGGGGTAATTCACCCCTCCACTTT. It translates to CASSNIICGGGRGNSPLHF.

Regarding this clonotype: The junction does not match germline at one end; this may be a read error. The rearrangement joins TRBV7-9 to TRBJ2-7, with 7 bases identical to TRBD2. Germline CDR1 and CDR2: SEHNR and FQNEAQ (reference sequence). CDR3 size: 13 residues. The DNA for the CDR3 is TGTGCCAGCAGCTTAGGATTGAGCGGGGAGCTGTACTTC. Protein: CASSLGLSGELYF.

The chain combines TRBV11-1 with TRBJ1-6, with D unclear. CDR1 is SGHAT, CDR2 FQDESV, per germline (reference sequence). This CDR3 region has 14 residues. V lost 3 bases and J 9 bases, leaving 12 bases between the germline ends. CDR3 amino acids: CASSFAREASPLHF. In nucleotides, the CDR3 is TGTGCCAGCAGCTTCGCTAGGGAAGCTTCACCCCTCCACTTT. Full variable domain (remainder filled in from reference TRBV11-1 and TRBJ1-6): EAEVAQSPRYKITEKSQAVAFWCDPISGHATLYWYRQILGQGPELLVQFQDESVVDDSQLPKDRFSAERLKGVDSTLKIQPAELGDSAMYLCASSFAREASPLHFGNGTRLTVT.

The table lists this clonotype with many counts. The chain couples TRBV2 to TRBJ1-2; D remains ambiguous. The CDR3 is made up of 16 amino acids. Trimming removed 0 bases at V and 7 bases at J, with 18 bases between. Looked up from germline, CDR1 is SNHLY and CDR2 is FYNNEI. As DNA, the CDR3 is TGTGCCAGCAGTGAAGCAGGAGACTCCATCCCGGCTGGCTACACCTTC. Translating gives CASSEAGDSIPAGYTF.

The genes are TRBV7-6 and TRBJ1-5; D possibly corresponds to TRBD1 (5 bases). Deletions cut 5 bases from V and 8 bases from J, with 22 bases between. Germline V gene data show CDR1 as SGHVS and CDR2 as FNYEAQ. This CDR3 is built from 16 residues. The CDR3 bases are TGTGCCAGCAGCAATACCGGGCCCCAGGGAAAGGAGCCCCAGCATTTT. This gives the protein CASSNTGPQGKEPQHF.

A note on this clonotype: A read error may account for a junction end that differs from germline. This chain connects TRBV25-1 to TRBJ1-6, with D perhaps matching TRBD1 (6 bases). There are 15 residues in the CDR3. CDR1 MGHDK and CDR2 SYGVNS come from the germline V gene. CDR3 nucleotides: TGTGCCTGCAGTGCAAGAACAGGGAAGGATTCACCCCTCCACTTT. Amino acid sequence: CACSARTGKDSPLHF.

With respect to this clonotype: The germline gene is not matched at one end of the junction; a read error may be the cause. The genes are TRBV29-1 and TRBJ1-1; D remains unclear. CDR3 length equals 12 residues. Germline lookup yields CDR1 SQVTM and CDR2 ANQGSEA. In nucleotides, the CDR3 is TGCAGCGTTGTGGGCGGAAACACTGAAGCCTTCTTT. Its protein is CSVVGGNTEAFF.

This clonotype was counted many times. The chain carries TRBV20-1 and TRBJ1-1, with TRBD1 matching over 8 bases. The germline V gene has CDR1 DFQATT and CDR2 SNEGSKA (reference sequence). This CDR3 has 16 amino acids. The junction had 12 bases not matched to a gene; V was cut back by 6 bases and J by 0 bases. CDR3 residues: CSAVRTGITMNTEAFF. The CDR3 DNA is TGCAGTGCCGTACGGACAGGGATTACTATGAACACTGAAGCTTTCTTT.

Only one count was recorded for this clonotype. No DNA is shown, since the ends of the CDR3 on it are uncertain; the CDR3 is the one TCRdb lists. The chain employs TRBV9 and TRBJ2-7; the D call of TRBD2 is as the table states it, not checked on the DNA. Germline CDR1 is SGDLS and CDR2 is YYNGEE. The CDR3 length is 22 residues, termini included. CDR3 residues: CDSSFYICSARVLAEDTGELYF.

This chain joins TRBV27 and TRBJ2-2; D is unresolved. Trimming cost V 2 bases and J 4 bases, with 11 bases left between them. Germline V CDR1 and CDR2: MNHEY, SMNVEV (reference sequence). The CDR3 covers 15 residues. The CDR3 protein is CASSLVSAGTGELFF. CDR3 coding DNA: TGTGCCAGCAGTTTAGTTTCCGCCGGCACCGGGGAGCTGTTTTTT.

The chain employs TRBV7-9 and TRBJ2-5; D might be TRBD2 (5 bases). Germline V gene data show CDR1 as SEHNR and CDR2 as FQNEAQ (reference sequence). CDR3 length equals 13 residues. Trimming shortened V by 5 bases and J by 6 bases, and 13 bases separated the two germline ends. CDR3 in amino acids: CASSPAGRKTQYF. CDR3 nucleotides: TGTGCCAGCAGCCCCGCGGGTAGGAAGACCCAGTACTTC.

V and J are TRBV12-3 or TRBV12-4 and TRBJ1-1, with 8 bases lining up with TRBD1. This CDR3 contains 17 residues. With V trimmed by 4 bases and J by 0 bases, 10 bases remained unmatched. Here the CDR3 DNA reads TGTGCCAGCAGTTCCCGACAGGGGTTCGCAGTGAACACTGAAGCTTTCTTT. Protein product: CASSSRQGFAVNTEAFF.

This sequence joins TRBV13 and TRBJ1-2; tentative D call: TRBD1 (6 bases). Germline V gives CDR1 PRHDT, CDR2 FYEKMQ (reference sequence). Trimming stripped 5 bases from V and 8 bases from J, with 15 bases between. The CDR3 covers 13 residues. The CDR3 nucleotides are TGTGCCAGCAGCCTTGGCGGGGGCGGCGGCTACACCTTC. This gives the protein CASSLGGGGGYTF.

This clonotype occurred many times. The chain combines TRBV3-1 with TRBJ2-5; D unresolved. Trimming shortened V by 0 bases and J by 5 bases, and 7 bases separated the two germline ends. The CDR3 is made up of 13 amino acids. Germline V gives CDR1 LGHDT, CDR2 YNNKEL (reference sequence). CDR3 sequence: CASSQDGFETQYF. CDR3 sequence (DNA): TGTGCCAGCAGCCAAGATGGGTTTGAGACCCAGTACTTC.

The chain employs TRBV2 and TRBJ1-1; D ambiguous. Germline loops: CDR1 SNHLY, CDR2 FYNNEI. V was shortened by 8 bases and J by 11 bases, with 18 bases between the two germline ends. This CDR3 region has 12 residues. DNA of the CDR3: TGTGCCAGCTTAAGGATGGGCGCCGGGGCTTTCTTT. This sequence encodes CASLRMGAGAFF.

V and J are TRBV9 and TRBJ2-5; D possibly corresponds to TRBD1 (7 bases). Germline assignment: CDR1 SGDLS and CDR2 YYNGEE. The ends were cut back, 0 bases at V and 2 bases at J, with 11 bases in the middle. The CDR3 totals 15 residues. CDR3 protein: CASSVASGGQETQYF. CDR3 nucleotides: TGTGCCAGCAGCGTAGCCTCAGGGGGGCAAGAGACCCAGTACTTC.

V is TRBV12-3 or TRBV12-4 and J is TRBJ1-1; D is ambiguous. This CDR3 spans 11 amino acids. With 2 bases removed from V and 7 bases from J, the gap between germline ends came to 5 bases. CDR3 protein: CASSLKVEAFF. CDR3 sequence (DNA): TGTGCCAGCAGTTTAAAGGTTGAAGCTTTCTTT.

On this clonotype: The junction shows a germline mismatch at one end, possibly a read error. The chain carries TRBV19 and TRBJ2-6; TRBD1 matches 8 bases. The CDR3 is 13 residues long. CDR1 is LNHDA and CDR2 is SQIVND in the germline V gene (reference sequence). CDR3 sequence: CASSIRRTGTEAF. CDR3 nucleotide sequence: TGTGCCAGTAGTATCCGGCGGACAGGGACCGAAGCTTTC.

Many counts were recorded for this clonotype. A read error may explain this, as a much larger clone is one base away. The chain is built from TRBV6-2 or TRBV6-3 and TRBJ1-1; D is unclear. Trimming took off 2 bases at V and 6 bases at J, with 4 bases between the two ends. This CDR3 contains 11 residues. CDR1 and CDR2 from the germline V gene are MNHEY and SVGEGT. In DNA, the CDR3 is TGTGCCAGCAGTTACGCGGCTGAAGCTTTCTTT. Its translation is CASSYAAEAFF.

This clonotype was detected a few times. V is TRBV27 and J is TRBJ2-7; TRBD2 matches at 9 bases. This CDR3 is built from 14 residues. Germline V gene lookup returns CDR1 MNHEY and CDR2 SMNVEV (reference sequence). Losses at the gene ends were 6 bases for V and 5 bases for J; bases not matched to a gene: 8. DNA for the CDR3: TGTGCCAGCAGCGGGACTAGCAATGCCCACGAGCAGTACTTC. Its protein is CASSGTSNAHEQYF.

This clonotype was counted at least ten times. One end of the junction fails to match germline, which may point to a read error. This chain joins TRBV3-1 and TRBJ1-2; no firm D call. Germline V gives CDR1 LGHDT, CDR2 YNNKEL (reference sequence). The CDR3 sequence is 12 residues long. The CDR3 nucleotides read TGCGCCAGCAGCCAAGTGGGTTATGGCTACACCTTC. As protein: CASSQVGYGYTF.

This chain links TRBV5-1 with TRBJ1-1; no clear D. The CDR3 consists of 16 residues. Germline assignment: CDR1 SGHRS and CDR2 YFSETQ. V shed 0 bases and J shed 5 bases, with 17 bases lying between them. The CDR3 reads CASSLDPTRDRTEAFF. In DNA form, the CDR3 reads TGCGCCAGCAGCTTGGACCCTACGAGGGATCGGACTGAAGCTTTCTTT.

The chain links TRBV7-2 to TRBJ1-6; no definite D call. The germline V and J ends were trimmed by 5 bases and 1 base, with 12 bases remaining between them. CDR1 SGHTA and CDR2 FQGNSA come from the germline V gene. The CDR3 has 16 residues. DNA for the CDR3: TGTGCCAGCAGCCCGACATTCCTGTCCTATAATTCACCCCTCCACTTT. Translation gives CASSPTFLSYNSPLHF.

CDR3 nucleotide sequence: TGCAGCGTTGAACGGCGGGACAGAATCGAGCAGTACTTC. It is translated as CSVERRDRIEQYF. The rearrangement links TRBV29-1 to TRBJ2-7; TRBD1 might be the D (7 bases). Germline assignment: CDR1 SQVTM and CDR2 ANQGSEA. The ends were cut back, 2 bases at V and 6 bases at J, with 14 bases in the middle. There are 13 residues in the CDR3.